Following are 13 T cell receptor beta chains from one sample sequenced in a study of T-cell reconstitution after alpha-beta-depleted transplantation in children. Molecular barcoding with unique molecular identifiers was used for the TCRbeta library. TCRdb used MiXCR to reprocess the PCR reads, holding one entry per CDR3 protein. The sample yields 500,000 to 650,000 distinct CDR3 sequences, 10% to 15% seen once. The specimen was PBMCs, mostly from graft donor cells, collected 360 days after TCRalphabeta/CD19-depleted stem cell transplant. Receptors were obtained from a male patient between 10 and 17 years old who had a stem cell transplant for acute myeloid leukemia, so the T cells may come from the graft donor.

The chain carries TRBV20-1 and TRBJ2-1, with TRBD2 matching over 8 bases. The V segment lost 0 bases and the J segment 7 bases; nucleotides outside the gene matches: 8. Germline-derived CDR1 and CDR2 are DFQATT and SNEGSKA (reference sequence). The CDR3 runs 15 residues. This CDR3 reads CSARDLPGGRNEQFF. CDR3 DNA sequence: TGCAGTGCTAGAGATCTGCCGGGAGGGCGGAATGAGCAGTTCTTC.

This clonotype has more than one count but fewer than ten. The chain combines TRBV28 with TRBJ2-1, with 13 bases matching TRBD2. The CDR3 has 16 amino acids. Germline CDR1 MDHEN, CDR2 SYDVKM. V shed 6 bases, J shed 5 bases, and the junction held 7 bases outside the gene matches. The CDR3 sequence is CASRLPGLAGDNEQFF. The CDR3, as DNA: TGTGCCAGCAGATTACCCGGACTAGCGGGAGACAATGAGCAGTTCTTC. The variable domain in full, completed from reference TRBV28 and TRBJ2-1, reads DVKVTQSSRYLVKRTGEKVFLECVQDMDHENMFWYRQDPGLGLRLIYFSYDVKMKEKGDIPEGYSVSREKKERFSLILESASTNQTSMYLCASRLPGLAGDNEQFFGPGTRLTVL.

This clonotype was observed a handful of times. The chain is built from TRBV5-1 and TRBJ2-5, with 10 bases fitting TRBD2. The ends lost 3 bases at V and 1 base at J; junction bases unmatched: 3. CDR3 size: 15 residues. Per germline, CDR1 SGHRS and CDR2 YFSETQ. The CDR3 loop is CASSSGTSAQETQYF. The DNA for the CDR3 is TGCGCCAGCAGCTCCGGGACTAGCGCCCAAGAGACCCAGTACTTC. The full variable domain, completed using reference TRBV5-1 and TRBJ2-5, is KAGVTQTPRYLIKTRGQQVTLSCSPISGHRSVSWYQQTPGQGLQFLFEYFSETQRNKGNFPGRFSGRQFSNSRSEMNVSTLELGDSALYLCASSSGTSAQETQYFGPGTRLLVL.

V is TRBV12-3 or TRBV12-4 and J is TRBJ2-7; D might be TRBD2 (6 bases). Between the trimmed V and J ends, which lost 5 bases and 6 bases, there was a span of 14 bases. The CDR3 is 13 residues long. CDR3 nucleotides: TGTGCCAGCAGTATTTGGGGAGGAGGCGAGCAGTACTTC. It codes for CASSIWGGGEQYF.

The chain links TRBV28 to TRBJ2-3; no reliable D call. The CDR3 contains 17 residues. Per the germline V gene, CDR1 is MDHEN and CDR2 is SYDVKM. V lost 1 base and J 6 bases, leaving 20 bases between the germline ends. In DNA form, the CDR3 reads TGTGCCAGCAGTTTATTAGTCATCAAAAGGTCCGGGGATACGCAGTATTTT. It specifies CASSLLVIKRSGDTQYF.

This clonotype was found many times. The CDR3 nucleotides are TGTGCCAGCAGCTTAGGACTGGCGAACTACAATGAGCAGTTCTTC. It encodes CASSLGLANYNEQFF. The rearrangement uses TRBV11-2 and TRBJ2-1, with no clear D. This CDR3 spans 15 amino acids. Germline V gene sequence: CDR1 SGHAT, CDR2 FQNNGV. The V end lost 1 base, the J end lost 3 bases, and 10 bases lay between the germline ends.

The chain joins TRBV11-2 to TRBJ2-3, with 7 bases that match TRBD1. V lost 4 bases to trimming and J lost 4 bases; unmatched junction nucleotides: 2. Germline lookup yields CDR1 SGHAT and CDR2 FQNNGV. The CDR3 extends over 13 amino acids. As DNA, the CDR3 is TGTGCCAGCAGCTGGCAGGGGGCAGATACGCAGTATTTT. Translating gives CASSWQGADTQYF.

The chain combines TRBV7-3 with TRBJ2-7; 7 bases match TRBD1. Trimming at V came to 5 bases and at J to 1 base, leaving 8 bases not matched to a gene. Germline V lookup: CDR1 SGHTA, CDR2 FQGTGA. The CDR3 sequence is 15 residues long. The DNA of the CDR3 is TGTGCCAGCAGCCCCGGACAGGTGTTGTCCTACGAGCAGTACTTC. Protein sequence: CASSPGQVLSYEQYF.

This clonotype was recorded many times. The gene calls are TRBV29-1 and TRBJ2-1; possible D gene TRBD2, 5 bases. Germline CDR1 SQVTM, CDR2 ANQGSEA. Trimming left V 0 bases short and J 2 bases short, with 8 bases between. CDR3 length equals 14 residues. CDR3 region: CSVEERATYNEQFF. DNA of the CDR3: TGCAGCGTTGAAGAGAGGGCCACCTACAATGAGCAGTTCTTC.

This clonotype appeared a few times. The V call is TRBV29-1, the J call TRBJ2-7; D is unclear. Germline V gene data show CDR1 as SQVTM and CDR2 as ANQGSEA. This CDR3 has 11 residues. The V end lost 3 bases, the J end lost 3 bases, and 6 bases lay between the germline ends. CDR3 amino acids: CSVEENYEQYF. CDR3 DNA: TGCAGCGTTGAGGAAAACTACGAGCAGTACTTC.

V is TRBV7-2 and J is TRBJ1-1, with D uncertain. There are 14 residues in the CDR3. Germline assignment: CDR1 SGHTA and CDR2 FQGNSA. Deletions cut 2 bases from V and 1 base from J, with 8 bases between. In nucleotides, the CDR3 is TGTGCCAGCAGCTTAAGGTGGGGGAACACTGAAGCTTTCTTT. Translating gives CASSLRWGNTEAFF.

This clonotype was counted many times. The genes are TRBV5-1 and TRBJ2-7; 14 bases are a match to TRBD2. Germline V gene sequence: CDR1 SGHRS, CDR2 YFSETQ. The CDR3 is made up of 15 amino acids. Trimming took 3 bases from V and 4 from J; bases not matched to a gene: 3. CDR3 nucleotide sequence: TGCGCCAGCAGCTCGGGACTAGCGGGAGTGTACGAGCAGTACTTC. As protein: CASSSGLAGVYEQYF.

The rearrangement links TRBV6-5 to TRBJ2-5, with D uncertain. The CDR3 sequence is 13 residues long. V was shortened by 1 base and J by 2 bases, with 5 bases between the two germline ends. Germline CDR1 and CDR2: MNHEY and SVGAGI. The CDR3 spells CASSYYEQETQYF. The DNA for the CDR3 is TGTGCCAGCAGTTACTATGAACAAGAGACCCAGTACTTC.